This is a list of T cell receptor beta chains from one sample in a study of regulatory T cells in long-lasting Graves disease. Using its own MiXCR run on the multiplex PCR reads, TCRdb lists one record per CDR3 protein. This table holds 420,000 or so distinct CDR3 sequences, 23% found once. The sequenced sample was peripheral blood mononuclear cells (PBMCs), obtained when the disease was refractory, from a patient treated with antithyroid drugs. These receptors were collected from a female donor with Graves disease. CDR3s include the opening cysteine and the closing phenylalanine or tryptophan. D genes are given only for firm matches. A clone size is listed for some rows: how often the clone was seen (once, few, many), or a class if it is expanded.

j_gene	v_gene	abundance	d_gene	CDR3nt	CDR3aa
TRBJ2-7	TRBV12-3/TRBV12-4	few	TRBD2	TGTGCCAGCAGTTTACTAGCGGGGAGCCGATCCTACGAGCAGTACTTC	CASSLLAGSRSYEQYF
TRBJ2-5	TRBV2	many	TRBD2	TGTGCCAGCAGTGAAGATGGTCGAGCGGGAGGGGAGACCCAGTACTTC	CASSEDGRAGGETQYF
TRBJ1-2	TRBV29-1	NA	NA	TGCAGCGTTGACGGTAAATATGGCTACACCTTC	CSVDGKYGYTF
TRBJ1-5	TRBV19	NA	NA	TGTGCCAGTAGCCGGGATGGGGCCTCGACCAATCAGCCCCAGCATTTT	CASSRDGASTNQPQHF
TRBJ2-7	TRBV3-1	NA	NA	TGTGCCAGCAGCCAAGCGTTGGGGTATCGGTACGAGCAGTACTTC	CASSQALGYRYEQYF
TRBJ2-1	TRBV29-1	NA	NA	TGCAGCGTTGAAGATCACGGGGGGCCCAATGAGCAGTTCTTC	CSVEDHGGPNEQFF
TRBJ2-2	TRBV9	few	NA	TGTGCCAGCAGCGCCTACACCGGGGAGCTGTTTTTT	CASSAYTGELFF
TRBJ2-1	TRBV30	few	NA	TGTGCCTGGAGTGTTGGAGCCTACAATGAGCAGTTCTTC	CAWSVGAYNEQFF
TRBJ1-3	TRBV9	NA	NA	TGTGCCAGCAGCGTGGCAACAGGGCCAAATCCTGGAAACACCATATATTTT	CASSVATGPNPGNTIYF
TRBJ2-7	TRBV7-2	few	TRBD1	TGTGCCAGCAGCACGGGACAGGGAAGGGCTAATTCCTACGAGCAGTACTTC	CASSTGQGRANSYEQYF
TRBJ2-2	TRBV19	few	TRBD2	TGTGCCAGTAGTATATTTGTCCCAGTTGGGGGGGACACCGGGGAGCTGTTTTTT	CASSIFVPVGGDTGELFF
TRBJ2-7	TRBV19	few	NA	TGTGCCAGTAGAACCACCGGGAAACCCTACGAGCAGTACTTC	CASRTTGKPYEQYF
TRBJ1-1	TRBV7-3	NA	TRBD1	TGCGCCAGCAGCCAGAGACAGGGTCTTAACACTGAAGCTTTCTTT	CASSQRQGLNTEAFF
TRBJ2-1	TRBV7-2	NA	TRBD2	TGTGCCAGCAGCTTAGCGGGGACTAGCGGGAGTTCGCGGCAGTTCTTC	CASSLAGTSGSSRQFF
TRBJ2-7	TRBV3-1	NA	TRBD2	TGTGCCAGCAGCCAAGATATTAATAGCGGGAGGATCACACTGTACTTC	CASSQDINSGRITLYF
TRBJ2-6	TRBV7-3	NA	NA	TGTGCCAGCAGCTTAACGGGGACGGCTTCTGGGGCCAACGTCCTGACTTTC	CASSLTGTASGANVLTF
TRBJ1-1	TRBV6-1	NA	NA	TGTGCCAGCACCCACCAGAGTGGTTGGGGGGCTTGGGCTGAAGCTTTCTTT	CASTHQSGWGAWAEAFF
TRBJ2-2	TRBV20-1	few	NA	TGCAGTGCTAGAAAAGGGAGTGTCAACACCGGGGAGCTGTTTTTT	CSARKGSVNTGELFF
TRBJ2-5	TRBV2	many	NA	TGTGCCAGCAGTATTTACACCCAGGGGGAGACCCAGTACTTC	CASSIYTQGETQYF
TRBJ2-3	TRBV20-1	NA	NA	TGCAGTGCTAGGGGTCGAGAGACAGAACAGTATTTT	CSARGRETEQYF
TRBJ1-6	TRBV12-3/TRBV12-4	few	NA	TGTGCCAGCAGTAGTGTCACCGTTAATTCACCCCTCCACTTT	CASSSVTVNSPLHF
TRBJ1-1	TRBV20-1	few	NA	TGCAGTCAGTTCTCGAGCCTGGCTGAAGCTTTCTTT	CSQFSSLAEAFF
TRBJ2-7	TRBV4-1	NA	NA	TGCGCCAGCAGCCAAGTTACGGGGGAGGACGAGCAGTACTTC	CASSQVTGEDEQYF
TRBJ1-3	TRBV28	many	TRBD1	TGTGCCAGCAGCTTGACAGGGAATTTCGGAAACACCATATATTTT	CASSLTGNFGNTIYF
TRBJ2-5	TRBV3-1	many	NA	TGTGCCAGCAGCCCGATCGCGATTTCAGGAGAGACCCAGTACTTC	CASSPIAISGETQYF
TRBJ2-4	TRBV10-3	few	NA	TGTGCCATCAGAGACGGGACTCACCCAGTTCAGTACTTC	CAIRDGTHPVQYF
TRBJ1-2	TRBV20-1	NA	NA	TGCAGTGCTAGAGAACCTTGTGGGTCGTATGGCTACACCTTC	CSAREPCGSYGYTF
TRBJ2-7	TRBV19	NA	TRBD1	TGTGCCAGTAGTCAAACGGGACAGGGACCCTACGAGCAGTACTTC	CASSQTGQGPYEQYF
TRBJ1-2	TRBV7-9	NA	NA	TGTGCCAGCAGCCACGACCGGAAGAGAGGCTACACCTTC	CASSHDRKRGYTF
TRBJ2-1	TRBV12-3/TRBV12-4	NA	NA	TGTGCCAGCAGTCTGGGACTCGGAGGGGATGAGCAGTTCTTC	CASSLGLGGDEQFF
TRBJ2-2	TRBV19	NA	TRBD2	TGTGCCAGTAGTATCTCTAGCGGGAGAAGCAACACCGGGGAGCTGTTTTTT	CASSISSGRSNTGELFF
TRBJ2-6	TRBV30	few	TRBD2	TGTGCCCGCAGGGAGGGCCTCTCTGGGGCCAACGTCCTGACTTTC	CARREGLSGANVLTF
TRBJ1-2	TRBV20-1	NA	NA	TGCAGTGCTAGAGTAATTAACTGGCCCTATGGCTACACCTTC	CSARVINWPYGYTF
TRBJ2-2	TRBV24-1	NA	NA	TGTGCCACCAGTGATCCCCGGTTCGGGGAGCTGTTTTTT	CATSDPRFGELFF
TRBJ2-5	TRBV4-3	few	NA	TGCGCCAGCAGCCAAGGGTTTAGTGCGGGACATCAAGAGACCCAGTACTTC	CASSQGFSAGHQETQYF
TRBJ2-5	TRBV3-1	NA	TRBD2	TGTGCCAGCAGCCAAGTTGTAGGGACTAGCCCCCTGTACCAAGAGACCCAGTACTTC	CASSQVVGTSPLYQETQYF
TRBJ1-5	TRBV4-3	NA	NA	TGCGCCAGCAGCCAACGTCTTGGTCAGCCCCAGCATTTT	CASSQRLGQPQHF
TRBJ1-4	TRBV4-3	few	NA	TGCGCCAGCAGCCAAGATTTAATGCAGGAGGGGCGCCGATGGGAAAAACTGTTTTTT	CASSQDLMQEGRRWEKLFF
TRBJ2-7	TRBV7-2	NA	NA	TGTGCCAGCAGCTACGCTACCACAGGCGGCGAGCAGTACTTC	CASSYATTGGEQYF
TRBJ2-7	TRBV2	many	NA	TGTGCCAGCAGTGAATTGGGGGTCGAGCAGTACTTC	CASSELGVEQYF
TRBJ2-7	TRBV6-5	many	NA	TGTGCCAGCAGTTACCCGACTCGAGAGGTCTTC	CASSYPTREVF
TRBJ1-6	TRBV5-1	few	TRBD1	TGCGCCAGCAGGAACACAGGGGGCCATTCACCCCTCCACTTT	CASRNTGGHSPLHF